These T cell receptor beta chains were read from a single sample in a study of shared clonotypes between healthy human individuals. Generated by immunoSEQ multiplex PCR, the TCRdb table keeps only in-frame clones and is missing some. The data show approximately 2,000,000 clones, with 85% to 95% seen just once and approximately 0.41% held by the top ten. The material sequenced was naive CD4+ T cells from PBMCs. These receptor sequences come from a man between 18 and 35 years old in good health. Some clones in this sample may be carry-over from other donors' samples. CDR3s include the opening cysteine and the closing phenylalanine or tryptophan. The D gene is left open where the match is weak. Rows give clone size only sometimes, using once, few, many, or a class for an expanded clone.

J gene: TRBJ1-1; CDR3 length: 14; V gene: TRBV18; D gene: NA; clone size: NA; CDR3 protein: CASSRTFGDTEAFF; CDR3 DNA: TGTGCCAGCTCACGGACGTTCGGGGACACTGAAGCTTTCTTT
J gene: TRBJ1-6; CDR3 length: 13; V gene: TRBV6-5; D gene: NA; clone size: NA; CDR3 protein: CASSYSILLPLHF; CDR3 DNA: TGTGCCAGCAGTTACTCGATCCTTCTCCCCCTCCACTTT
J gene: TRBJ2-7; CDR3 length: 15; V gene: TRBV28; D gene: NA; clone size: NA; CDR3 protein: CASSSGTPTPYEQYF; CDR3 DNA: TGTGCCAGCAGTTCCGGGACACCAACCCCCTACGAGCAGTACTTC
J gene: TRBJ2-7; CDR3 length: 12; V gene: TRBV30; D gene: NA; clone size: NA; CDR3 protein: CAWSVYGGEQYF; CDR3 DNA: TGTGCCTGGAGTGTTTACGGGGGCGAGCAGTACTTC
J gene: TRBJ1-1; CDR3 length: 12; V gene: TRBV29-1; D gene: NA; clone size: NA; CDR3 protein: CSVSRLNTEAFF; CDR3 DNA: TGCAGCGTTTCACGCCTGAACACTGAAGCTTTCTTT
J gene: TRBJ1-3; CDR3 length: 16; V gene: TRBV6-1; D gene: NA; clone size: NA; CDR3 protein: CASSATQVYSGNTIYF; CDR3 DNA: TGTGCCAGCAGTGCAACACAGGTTTACTCTGGAAACACCATATATTTT
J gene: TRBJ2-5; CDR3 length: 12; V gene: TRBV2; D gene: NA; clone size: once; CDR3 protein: CASRTGRETQYF; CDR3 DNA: TGTGCCAGCAGGACAGGACGGGAGACCCAGTACTTC
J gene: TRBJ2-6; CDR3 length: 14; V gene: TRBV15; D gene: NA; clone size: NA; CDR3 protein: CATSRPSGANVLTF; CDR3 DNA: TGTGCCACCAGCAGACCGTCTGGGGCCAACGTCCTGACTTTC
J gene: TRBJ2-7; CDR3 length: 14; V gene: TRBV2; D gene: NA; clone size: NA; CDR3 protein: CATRPAGRTYEQYF; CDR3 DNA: TGTGCCACCAGACCCGCGGGGAGAACCTACGAGCAGTACTTC
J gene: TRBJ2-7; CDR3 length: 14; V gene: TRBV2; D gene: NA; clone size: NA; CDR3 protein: CASRIALNSYEQYF; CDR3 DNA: TGTGCCAGCAGGATTGCCTTAAACTCCTACGAGCAGTACTTC
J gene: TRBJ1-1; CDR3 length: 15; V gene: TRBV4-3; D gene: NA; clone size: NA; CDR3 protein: CASSQGGGKNTEAFF; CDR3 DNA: TGCGCCAGCAGCCAAGGGGGAGGGAAGAACACTGAAGCTTTCTTT
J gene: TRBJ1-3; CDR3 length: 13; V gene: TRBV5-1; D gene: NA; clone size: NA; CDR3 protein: CASTPGVGNTIYF; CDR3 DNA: TGCGCCAGCACGCCAGGGGTGGGAAACACCATATATTTT
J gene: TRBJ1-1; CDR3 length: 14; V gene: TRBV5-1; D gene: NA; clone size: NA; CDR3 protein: CASSLDNLGAEAFF; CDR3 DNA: TGCGCCAGCAGCCTGGACAATTTAGGAGCTGAAGCTTTCTTT
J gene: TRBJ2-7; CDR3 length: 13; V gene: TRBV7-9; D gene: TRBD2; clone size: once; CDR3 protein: CASSSGRAREQYF; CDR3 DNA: TGTGCCAGCAGTAGCGGGAGGGCCCGCGAGCAGTACTTC